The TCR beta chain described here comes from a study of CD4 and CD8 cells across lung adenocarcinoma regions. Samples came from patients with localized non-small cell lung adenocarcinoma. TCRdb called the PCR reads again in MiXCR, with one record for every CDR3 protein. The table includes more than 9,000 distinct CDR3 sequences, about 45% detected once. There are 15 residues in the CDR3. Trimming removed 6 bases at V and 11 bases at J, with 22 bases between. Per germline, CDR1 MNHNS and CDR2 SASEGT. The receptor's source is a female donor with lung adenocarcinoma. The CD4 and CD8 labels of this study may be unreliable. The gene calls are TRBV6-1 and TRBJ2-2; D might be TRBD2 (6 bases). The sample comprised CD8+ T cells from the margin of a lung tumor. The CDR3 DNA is TGTGCCAGCAGATTGGGCGGGACGAGCACCAGTGAGCTGTTTTTT. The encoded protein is CASRLGGTSTSELFF.